The rows below give T cell receptor beta chains drawn from one sample of a study of human T cells and chemical hapten exposure. From the RACE reads, TCRdb called clonotypes with MiXCR, one entry per CDR3 protein. In the table there are tens of thousands of distinct CDR3 sequences, 8% to 10% of which are singletons. The sequencing used whole blood, collected in connection with sensitization to the hapten diphenylcyclopropenone (DPC). These receptor sequences come from a woman aged 40-49 years with alopecia areata. Some clones in this sample may be carry-over from other donors' samples. The CDR3 runs from the conserved cysteine through the conserved F or W. The D gene is left open where the match is weak. Where a row states a size, it is once, few, many or the class of an expanded clone; other rows omit it.

v_gene	j_gene	d_gene	abundance	len	CDR3nt	CDR3aa
TRBV5-1	TRBJ1-6	-	many	16	TGCGCCAGCAGCCAAGGAACGGGGTCCTATAATTCACCCCTCCACTTT	CASSQGTGSYNSPLHF
TRBV29-1	TRBJ2-5	TRBD1	few	13	TGCAGCGTTGGCAGGGGGCAAGGAGAGACCCAGTACTTC	CSVGRGQGETQYF
TRBV7-7	TRBJ2-7	-	many	14	TGTGCCAGCGCACCCTCCTTCAGGGTGGACGAGCAGTACTTC	CASAPSFRVDEQYF
TRBV7-9	TRBJ1-2	TRBD1	many	17	TGTGCCAGCAGCGAAGGGTTCTATCCGGGACAGGGGTTTGGCTACACCTTC	CASSEGFYPGQGFGYTF
TRBV29-1	TRBJ2-3	-	-	13	TGCAGCGTTGGCGGGGCAGGCACAGATACGCAGTATTTT	CSVGGAGTDTQYF
TRBV3-1	TRBJ1-5	-	many	15	TGTGCCAGCAGCCAAGGCGGGGTGCGGTGGCAGCCCCAGCATTTT	CASSQGGVRWQPQHF
TRBV6-5	TRBJ1-2	-	many	15	TGTGCCAGCAGTTACTCCCTTAACGGGGTCTCTGGCTACACCTTC	CASSYSLNGVSGYTF
TRBV11-2	TRBJ1-1	-	-	16	TGTGCCAGCAGCCCTCAGAGGGCCAGCATGAACACTGAAGCTTTCTTT	CASSPQRASMNTEAFF
TRBV14	TRBJ2-5	-	few	16	TGTGCCAGCAGCCAAGGCCCCTGGGGCAGTCGAGAGACCCAGTACTTC	CASSQGPWGSRETQYF
TRBV28	TRBJ1-2	TRBD1	-	14	TGTGCCAGCAGTCGGACAGGGGGAAACTATGGCTACACCTTC	CASSRTGGNYGYTF
TRBV7-2	TRBJ2-6	-	many	15	TGTGCCAGCAGCTTAGCGCACTCTGGGGCCAACGTCCTGACTTTC	CASSLAHSGANVLTF
TRBV2	TRBJ2-1	TRBD2	many	15	TGTGCCAGCAGCTCCTTAGCGGGGGGGTACAATGAGCAGTTCTTC	CASSSLAGGYNEQFF
TRBV6-5	TRBJ2-3	-	many	14	TGTGCCACCAGGTCGGGATTTTCCACAGATACGCAGTATTTT	CATRSGFSTDTQYF
TRBV9	TRBJ2-1	-	-	12	TGTGCCAGCAGCGCCACAGGGTCCGAGCAGTTCTTC	CASSATGSEQFF
TRBV24-1	TRBJ2-7	TRBD1	few	16	TGTGCCACCCTAAGGGGTGTCCGGGACAGGTTCTACGAGCAGTACTTC	CATLRGVRDRFYEQYF
TRBV6-2/TRBV6-3	TRBJ2-3	TRBD1	few	16	TGTGCCAGCAGTTACTCGCCGGGACAGGGGACAGATACGCAGTATTTT	CASSYSPGQGTDTQYF
TRBV7-8	TRBJ2-7	-	many	14	TGTGCCAGCAGCCCCCAAGCAGGCTCCTACGAGCAGTACTTC	CASSPQAGSYEQYF
TRBV6-6	TRBJ2-1	-	-	17	TGTGCCAGCAGTTACTCGAAGGAGTTGAGCTCCTACAATGAGCAGTTCTTC	CASSYSKELSSYNEQFF
TRBV7-8	TRBJ2-5	-	many	14	TGTGCCACCGAAACGGTGCTGGACCAAGAGACCCAGTACTTC	CATETVLDQETQYF
TRBV4-2	TRBJ1-3	-	many	14	TGTGCCAGCAGCCAAGATACCTCTGGAAACACCATATATTTT	CASSQDTSGNTIYF
TRBV7-2	TRBJ2-5	-	many	12	TGTGCCACCTCACCCCTTACCGAGACCCAGTACTTC	CATSPLTETQYF
TRBV6-2/TRBV6-3	TRBJ2-5	TRBD1	many	14	TGTGCCAGCAGACAAGGGACAGGCCAAGAGACCCAGTACTTC	CASRQGTGQETQYF
TRBV6-2/TRBV6-3	TRBJ1-6	TRBD1	many	16	TGTGCCAGCAGTTTCCGGTCGACAGGGGTTAGGTCACCCCTCCACTTT	CASSFRSTGVRSPLHF
TRBV18	TRBJ2-5	-	-	13	TGTGCCAGCTCACCGGGACTTCTAGAGACCCAGTACTTC	CASSPGLLETQYF
TRBV6-2/TRBV6-3	TRBJ1-5	-	few	13	TGTGCCAGCAGTTTATGGAAGAATCAGCCCCAGCATTTT	CASSLWKNQPQHF
TRBV15	TRBJ1-6	TRBD1	many	17	TGTGCCACCAGCAGAGAAGGGGGCTCTCAACCTAATTCACCCCTCCACTTT	CATSREGGSQPNSPLHF
TRBV20-1	TRBJ1-1	-	many	14	TGCAGTGCCAAGAAAGCTCTAGCGAACACTGAAGCTTTCTTT	CSAKKALANTEAFF
TRBV29-1	TRBJ2-7	-	-	13	TGCAGCGTTGAAGCGGGGGGCCGGTACGAGCAGTACTTC	CSVEAGGRYEQYF
TRBV19	TRBJ2-4	-	few	16	TGTGCCAGTAGTATAGGGGGAAGATGGTCCAAAAACATTCAGTACTTC	CASSIGGRWSKNIQYF
TRBV11-2	TRBJ1-1	-	many	12	TGTGCCGGAAGTCAGGGGAACACTGAAGCTTTCTTT	CAGSQGNTEAFF
TRBV24-1	TRBJ2-1	-	-	15	TGTGCCACCAGTGAGACCAGGGATCCCTACAATGAGCAGTTCTTC	CATSETRDPYNEQFF
TRBV9	TRBJ2-3	TRBD2	-	17	TGTGCCAGCAGCGCGTTACCCAGGACTAGCGGGGGGGATACGCAGTATTTT	CASSALPRTSGGDTQYF
TRBV7-2	TRBJ1-3	TRBD1	-	16	TGTGCCAGCAGCGGAGACAGGGCCCTCTCTGGAAACACCATATATTTT	CASSGDRALSGNTIYF
TRBV29-1	TRBJ1-1	TRBD1	-	13	TGCAGCGCTTACGGGCAGGGGGCGACTGAAGCTTTCTTT	CSAYGQGATEAFF
TRBV9	TRBJ1-2	-	few	12	TGTGCCAGCAGGCGAGGGGCGGATGGCTACACCTTC	CASRRGADGYTF
TRBV5-1	TRBJ1-1	TRBD1	many	16	TGCGCCAGCAGCTACGGACAGGGCAGCGGAAGCACTGAAGCTTTCTTT	CASSYGQGSGSTEAFF
TRBV9	TRBJ2-1	TRBD2	many	15	TGTGCCAGCAGCGCATTAGCGGGGGTCTACAATGAGCAGTTCTTC	CASSALAGVYNEQFF
TRBV20-1	TRBJ2-7	-	-	11	TGCAGTGCCCTGCGGGGGCGTGAGCAGTACTTC	CSALRGREQYF
TRBV11-3	TRBJ1-2	TRBD1	-	13	TGTGCCAGCAGCGCGACAGGGGACTATGGCTACACCTTC	CASSATGDYGYTF
TRBV10-3	TRBJ2-7	TRBD2	many	14	TGTGCCATCAGTGCGGGCGGGGGAGCGTACGAGCAGTACTTC	CAISAGGGAYEQYF
TRBV5-1	TRBJ1-5	-	many	14	TGCGCCAGCAGCTTGGCAGGGACCAATCAGCCCCAGCATTTT	CASSLAGTNQPQHF
TRBV16	TRBJ1-3	-	many	20	TGTGCCAGCAGCCAATTTTTGCCCCTGGGACCCAACACCTCTGGAAACACCATATATTTT	CASSQFLPLGPNTSGNTIYF
TRBV3-1	TRBJ1-2	-	-	13	TGTGCCAGCAGCCCTTCCCTGAACTATGGCTACACCTTC	CASSPSLNYGYTF
TRBV7-9	TRBJ2-3	-	many	14	TGTGCCAGCAGCTTAACGGGCCCCACAGATACGCAGTATTTT	CASSLTGPTDTQYF
TRBV13	TRBJ1-5	-	few	13	TGTGCCAGCAGCTTAAGGGGTTATCAGCCCCAGCATTTT	CASSLRGYQPQHF
TRBV7-9	TRBJ2-1	-	few	14	TGTGCCAGCAACCTTTACGGAGGGATCAATGAGCAGTTCTTC	CASNLYGGINEQFF
TRBV6-1	TRBJ1-1	-	-	16	TGTGCCAGCAGTGATGTGGTGGGACGGTTGAACACTGAAGCTTTCTTT	CASSDVVGRLNTEAFF
TRBV25-1	TRBJ1-2	-	many	16	TGTGCCAGCAGCTCCACCCCGGGTTTCGGGAACTATGGCTACACCTTC	CASSSTPGFGNYGYTF
TRBV6-2/TRBV6-3	TRBJ1-5	TRBD1	many	13	TGTGCCAGCAGAGACAGGGAAGATCAGCCCCAGCATTTT	CASRDREDQPQHF
TRBV7-2	TRBJ2-7	-	-	13	TGTGCCAGCAGCTCCTCTACGGGGTACGAGCAGTACTTC	CASSSSTGYEQYF
TRBV11-2	TRBJ2-3	-	many	15	TGTGCCAGCAGCTTACAAGGGGCCCGCACAGATACGCAGTATTTT	CASSLQGARTDTQYF
TRBV7-9	TRBJ2-4	-	few	14	TGTGCCAGCAGCTTACAGGGGAGCAGGAACATTCAGTACTTC	CASSLQGSRNIQYF
TRBV4-3	TRBJ1-1	-	few	14	TGCGCCAGCAGCCAAGAACCACGATCCTCTGAAGCTTTCTTT	CASSQEPRSSEAFF
TRBV13	TRBJ1-3	-	many	17	TGTGCCAGCAGCTTAGGCCTAGGGCGCGGGCTTGGAAACACCATATATTTT	CASSLGLGRGLGNTIYF
TRBV20-1	TRBJ2-1	-	few	17	TGCAGTGCTAGACCCCCCCCGAGGGTATGGTTAGACAATGAGCAGTTCTTC	CSARPPPRVWLDNEQFF
TRBV19	TRBJ2-7	-	many	17	TGTGCCAGTAGTATTCTCGCCGACAGTCTGCCTCCCTACGAGCAGTACTTC	CASSILADSLPPYEQYF
TRBV6-1	TRBJ1-2	TRBD1	-	15	TGTGCCACCTCCGGGACAGGCTACCCAGCCTATGGCTACACCTTC	CATSGTGYPAYGYTF
TRBV6-2/TRBV6-3	TRBJ2-7	-	-	14	TGTGCCAGCAAGGGGACAAGGAAGGCCTACGAGCAGTACTTC	CASKGTRKAYEQYF